This record covers a single TCR beta chain. The target of this receptor is not known. Per-nucleotide qualities are absent, and no much larger clonotype sits a single base away. Participants in the prospective study were enrolled through a virtual design, were aged roughly 18 to 95 years, and lived in roughly 24 United States geographic areas. Cohort assignment in the prospective study relied on participant-reported clinical history from a screening survey and a study questionnaire. Recovered participants in ImmuneRACE Cohort 3 were defined as having two consecutive negative NP/OP PCR tests, clearance from a healthcare professional, or resolution of symptoms. In the prospective study, mobile phlebotomists collected whole blood, serum and a nasopharyngeal or oropharyngeal swab from each participant. Prospective study participants could optionally give additional blood draws and questionnaires over a roughly two-month period. Before DNA extraction, blood samples from the prospective study were shipped at room temperature or frozen.

This specimen belongs to a study of blood T cell repertoires in COVID-19 (dated by TCRdb to about 2020). Some background on the complete study: Samples from collaborators originated in the United States, Italy and Spain and spanned both the acute and convalescent phases of COVID-19. Where available, HLA class I and class II types were taken from metadata supplied by the sample provider and were not determined by assay-based typing. The samples were drawn from two sources: the first 160 participants of the ongoing ImmuneRACE study, and 950 to 1,500 subjects contributed by 6 global collaborators. The repertoires were released in a freely available public database intended as a resource for research on the immune response to SARS-CoV-2. The material from the prospective study consisted of cDNA or gDNA derived from T cells, B-cell-depleted T cells, or PBMCs. Subjects who had been exposed to COVID-19, were actively infected with it, or had recovered from it provided the deeply sampled blood TCRbeta repertoires that made up the dataset. The sample metadata nearly always contained a de-identified subject ID, COVID-19 status, age in years and sex.

TCRbeta CDR3 regions were amplified from genomic DNA by means of the immunoSEQ Assay, a bias-controlled multiplex PCR. The original methods were these. The number of nucleated cells in each sample was estimated by amplification of reference gene primers within the assay. Sequence reads were collapsed and filtered to measure the absolute abundance of every unique TCRbeta CDR3 rearrangement. For each sample, productive Simpson clonality was calculated as the square root of Simpson's diversity index across productive rearrangements. The source is immuneACCESS, and TCRdb retained only in-frame sequences with V and J called. Part of the clones is not carried over; for the studies checked, unresolved V genes explain less than half of this, and the remainder is unexplained. V and J calls and clone size follow that table, whereas D and trimming were derived from the DNA. The sample table records 150,000 to 250,000 clones; 75% to 90% of these occur just once. Approximately 2.4% of the sample is taken by the ten largest.

Broader findings and caveats from the paper: How much clinical and demographic metadata was included differed by source and by participant, and the metadata was provided uncurated.

This clonotype was obtained from a woman aged 25 to 39 who had recovered from COVID-19. The sample consisted of PBMCs or T cells enriched from blood (not recorded which).

The CDR3 protein is CASRSARQAGNTIYF. The nucleotide sequence reads as follows: TGTGCCAGCAGATCCGCCCGGCAGGCTGGAAACACCATATATTTT. The chain couples TRBV6-5 to TRBJ1-3; the D gene lacks a confident call. The CDR3 has 15 amino acids, counting the end cysteine and phenylalanine. Of all the DNA, just the CDR3 is kept, 45 bases in frame from base 1. For CDR1 and CDR2, the germline V gene lists MNHEY and SVGAGI. Deletion took 6 bases off V and 2 bases off J, with a span of 14 bases between the germline ends.